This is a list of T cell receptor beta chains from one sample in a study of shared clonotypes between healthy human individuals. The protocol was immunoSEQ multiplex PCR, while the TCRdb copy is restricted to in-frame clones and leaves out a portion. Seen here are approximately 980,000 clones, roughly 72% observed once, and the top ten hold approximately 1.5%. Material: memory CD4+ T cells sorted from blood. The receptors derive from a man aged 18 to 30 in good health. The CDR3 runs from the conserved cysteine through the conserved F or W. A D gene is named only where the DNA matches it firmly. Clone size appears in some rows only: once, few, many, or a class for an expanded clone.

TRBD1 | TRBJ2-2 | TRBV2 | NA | CASSGQWDRANTGELFF | TGTGCCAGCAGTGGGCAATGGGACAGGGCGAACACCGGGGAGCTGTTTTTT
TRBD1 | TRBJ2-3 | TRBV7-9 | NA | CASSFRLQGLTQYF | TGTGCCAGCAGCTTCCGCCTACAGGGGCTTACGCAGTATTTT
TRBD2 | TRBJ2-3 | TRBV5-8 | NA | CASSPRASGSPGQYF | TGTGCCAGCAGCCCGAGGGCTAGCGGGAGTCCGGGGCAGTATTTT
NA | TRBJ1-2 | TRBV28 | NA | CASSLETARGYTF | TGTGCCAGCAGTTTGGAGACGGCGCGCGGCTACACCTTC
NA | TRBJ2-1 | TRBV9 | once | CASSVAGARGGASSYNEQFF | TGTGCCAGCAGCGTAGCCGGGGCCAGGGGAGGGGCTAGCTCCTACAATGAGCAGTTCTTC
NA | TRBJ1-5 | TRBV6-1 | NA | CASSPGPLGAQPQHF | TGTGCCAGCAGCCCGGGCCCCTTGGGCGCTCAGCCCCAGCATTTT
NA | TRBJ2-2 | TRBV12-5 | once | CASGLAPMGTGELFF | TGTGCTAGTGGTTTGGCACCTATGGGCACCGGGGAGCTGTTTTTT
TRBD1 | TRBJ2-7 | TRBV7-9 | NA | CASSFGTGLEQYF | TGTGCCAGCAGCTTCGGGACAGGGCTCGAGCAGTACTTC
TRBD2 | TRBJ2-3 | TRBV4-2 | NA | CASSQDTGLAGGSNTQYF | TGTGCCAGCAGCCAGGACACGGGACTAGCGGGGGGGTCGAATACGCAGTATTTT
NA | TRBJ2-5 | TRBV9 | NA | CASSVAPGVGETQYF | TGTGCCAGCAGCGTAGCACCGGGAGTCGGGGAGACCCAGTACTTC
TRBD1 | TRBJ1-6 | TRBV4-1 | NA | CASSLRLQGAGNSPLHF | TGCGCCAGCAGCCTCAGATTACAGGGGGCGGGGAATTCACCCCTCCACTTT
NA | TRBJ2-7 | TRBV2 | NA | CASLRQALAYEQYF | TGTGCCAGCTTGAGACAGGCCCTGGCCTACGAGCAGTACTTC
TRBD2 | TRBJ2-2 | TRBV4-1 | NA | CASSQQRGLALTGELFF | TGCGCCAGCAGCCAACAAAGAGGACTAGCGCTCACCGGGGAGCTGTTTTTT
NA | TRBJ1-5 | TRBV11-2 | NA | CASSTGYSNQPQHF | TGTGCCAGCAGTACAGGGTACAGCAATCAGCCCCAGCATTTT
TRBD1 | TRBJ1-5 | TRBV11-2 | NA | CASSFSGQFNQPQHF | TGTGCCAGCAGCTTCTCGGGACAGTTCAATCAGCCCCAGCATTTT
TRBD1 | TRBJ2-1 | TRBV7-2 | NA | CASSLYGTGLTGLYNEQFF | TGTGCCAGCAGCTTGTATGGGACAGGGCTGACGGGGCTATACAATGAGCAGTTCTTC
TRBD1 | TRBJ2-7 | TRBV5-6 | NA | CASSLGQGRYEQYF | TGTGCCAGCAGCTTGGGACAGGGGCGTTACGAGCAGTACTTC
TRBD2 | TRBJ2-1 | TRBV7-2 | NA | CASSLEGRTSGGFRQFF | TGTGCCAGCAGCTTGGAGGGGAGGACTAGCGGGGGGTTTAGGCAGTTCTTC
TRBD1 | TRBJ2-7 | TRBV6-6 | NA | CASSLGTAEQYF | TGTGCCAGCAGCCTCGGGACAGCCGAGCAGTACTTC
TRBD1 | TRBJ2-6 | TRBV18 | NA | CASSPYPGQVISGANVLTF | TGTGCCAGCTCACCTTATCCGGGACAGGTGATCTCTGGGGCCAACGTCCTGACTTTC
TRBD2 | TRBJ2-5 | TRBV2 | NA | CASSLGGFQETQYF | TGTGCCAGCAGCCTCGGGGGGTTCCAAGAGACCCAGTACTTC
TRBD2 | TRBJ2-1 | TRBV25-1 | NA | CASSHSGTVKRREQFF | TGTGCCAGCAGTCACAGCGGGACCGTGAAGCGGCGAGAGCAGTTCTTC
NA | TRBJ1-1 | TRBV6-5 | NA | CASSYLQGYKAFF | TGTGCCAGCAGTTACCTTCAGGGTTACAAAGCTTTCTTT
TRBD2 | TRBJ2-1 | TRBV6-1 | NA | CASLGLAAYNEQFF | TGTGCCAGCCTGGGACTAGCGGCCTACAATGAGCAGTTCTTC
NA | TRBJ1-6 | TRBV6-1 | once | CASSEMGPSSYNSPLHF | TGTGCCAGCAGTGAGATGGGGCCGAGCTCCTATAATTCACCCCTCCACTTT
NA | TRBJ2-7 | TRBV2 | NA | CASRDRFGQYF | TGTGCCAGCAGAGACAGGTTCGGCCAGTACTTC
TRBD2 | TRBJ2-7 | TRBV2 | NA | CASKGFGGRVYEQYF | TGTGCCAGCAAGGGTTTTGGCGGGAGGGTCTACGAGCAGTACTTC
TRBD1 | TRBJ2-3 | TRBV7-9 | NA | CASSLGGAADTQYF | TGTGCCAGCAGCCTAGGGGGCGCAGCAGATACGCAGTATTTT
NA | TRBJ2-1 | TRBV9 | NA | CASSVGIGNEQFF | TGTGCCAGCAGCGTAGGGATCGGGAATGAGCAGTTCTTC
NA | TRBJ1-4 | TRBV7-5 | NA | CARSRSEAFF | TGTGCCAGAAGCCGGTCCGAGGCGTTTTTT
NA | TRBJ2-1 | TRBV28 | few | CASRDAGGDNEQFF | TGTGCCAGCAGAGACGCAGGGGGGGACAATGAGCAGTTCTTC
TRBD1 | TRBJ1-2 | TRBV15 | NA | CATSRASLTGLYYGYTF | TGTGCCACCAGCAGAGCCTCCCTGACAGGGTTATACTATGGCTACACCTTC
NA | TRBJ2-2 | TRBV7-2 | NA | CASSLEVRQPNTGELFF | TGTGCCAGCAGCTTAGAAGTTCGACAGCCGAACACCGGGGAGCTGTTTTTT
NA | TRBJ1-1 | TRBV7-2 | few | CASSLYRDTEAFF | TGTGCCAGCAGCTTATACAGGGATACTGAAGCTTTCTTT
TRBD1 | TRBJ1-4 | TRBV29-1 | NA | CSGGTGGGKLFF | TGCAGCGGTGGGACAGGGGGAGGCAAACTGTTTTTT
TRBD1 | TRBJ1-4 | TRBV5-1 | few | CASSSGQARDEKLFF | TGCGCCAGCAGCTCCGGACAGGCCAGGGATGAAAAACTGTTTTTT
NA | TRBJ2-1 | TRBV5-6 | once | CASSLGSYSYNEQFF | TGTGCCAGCAGCTTGGGCAGCTACTCCTACAATGAGCAGTTCTTC
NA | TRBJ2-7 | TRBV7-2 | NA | CASSLRGAYEQYF | TGTGCCAGCAGCTTAAGGGGCGCCTACGAGCAGTACTTC
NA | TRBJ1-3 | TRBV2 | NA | CASSERGAKDF | TGTGCCAGCAGTGAACGGGGGGCAAAGGATTTT
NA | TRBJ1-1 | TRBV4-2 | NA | CASSQGQVMNTEAFF | TGTGCCAGCAGCCAAGGACAGGTGATGAACACTGAAGCTTTCTTT
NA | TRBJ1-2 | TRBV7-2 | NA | CASSLEGGRSAYGYTF | TGTGCCAGCAGCTTAGAAGGGGGGCGTTCCGCCTATGGCTACACCTTC
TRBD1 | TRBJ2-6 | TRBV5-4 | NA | CASSLARQGPSGANVLTF | TGTGCCAGCAGCTTGGCCCGACAGGGCCCCTCTGGGGCCAACGTCCTGACTTTC
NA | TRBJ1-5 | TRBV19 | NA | CASSPDSFWSQPQHF | TGTGCCAGTAGCCCGGACAGTTTTTGGAGTCAGCCCCAGCATTTT
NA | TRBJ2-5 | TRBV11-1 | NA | CASSNRETQYF | TGTGCCAGCAGCAACCGTGAGACCCAGTACTTC